The 21 T cell receptor beta chains listed next were all sequenced from one sample in a study of OX40 agonist ivuxolimab in advanced cancers. The protocol was immunoSEQ multiplex PCR, while the TCRdb copy is restricted to in-frame clones and leaves out a portion. The sample contains more than 45,000 clones, around 90% of which appear only once. The sequences come from CD4+ or CD8+ T cells sorted from blood, collected in a trial of the OX40 agonist ivuxolimab. Receptors originate from an adult with an advanced solid tumor such as melanoma, head and neck, liver or kidney cancer.

This chain uses TRBV15 with TRBJ2-5; D not certain. This CDR3 contains 14 residues. V gave up 0 bases and J gave up 5 bases, with 10 bases separating them. In germline, CDR1 is LNHNV, CDR2 YYDKDF (reference sequence). The CDR3 protein is CATSRDRAGETQYF. CDR3 sequence (DNA): TGTGCCACCAGCAGAGATAGGGCCGGGGAGACCCAGTACTTC.

The chain joins TRBV19 to TRBJ2-1; TRBD2 aligns across 12 bases. CDR3 size: 15 residues. J lost 8 bases, V lost 4 bases, and 6 bases had no gene match. In germline, CDR1 is LNHDA, CDR2 SQIVND (reference sequence). DNA of the CDR3: TGTGCCAGTAGTAAGGCTAGCGGGAGGGTCGATGAGCAGTTCTTC. Its protein is CASSKASGRVDEQFF.

The chain has TRBV4-1 and TRBJ2-7; 8 bases line up with TRBD1. V gave up 6 bases and J gave up 0 bases; unmatched junction bases: 7. CDR1 and CDR2 (germline): MGHRA, YSYEKL. The CDR3 is 15 amino acids. The CDR3 DNA sequence: TGCGCCAGCAGGATGGGCGACAGGGGCTCCTACGAGCAGTACTTC. Translated, it gives CASRMGDRGSYEQYF.

The genes are TRBV11-2 and TRBJ2-7, with 7 nucleotides matching TRBD1. This CDR3 has 13 residues. V gave up 6 bases and J gave up 3 bases; unmatched junction bases: 5. Looked up from germline, CDR1 is SGHAT and CDR2 is FQNNGV. This CDR3 is CASSWTGVYEQYF. In nucleotides, the CDR3 is TGTGCCAGCAGTTGGACAGGAGTCTACGAGCAGTACTTC.

V gene TRBV7-3 combines with J gene TRBJ2-1; TRBD1 is a possible D gene (6 bases). The CDR3 is 15 residues long. The germline gives CDR1 SGHTA, CDR2 FQGTGA. V lost 4 bases to trimming and J lost 0 bases, with 10 bases between them. CDR3 DNA: TGTGCCAGCAGCTCGCAGGGGAGCTCCTACAATGAGCAGTTCTTC. Its protein is CASSSQGSSYNEQFF.

J is TRBJ1-1 and V is TRBV7-2; 11 nucleotides agree with TRBD1. Germline-derived CDR1 and CDR2 are SGHTA and FQGNSA. Trimming cost V 5 bases and J 0 bases; bases outside gene matches: 11. The CDR3 totals 18 residues. The CDR3 region has the DNA TGTGCCAGCAGCATGGACAGGGGGCGCCGAGGGTTGAACACTGAAGCTTTCTTT. The encoded protein is CASSMDRGRRGLNTEAFF.

The rearrangement joins TRBV4-3 to TRBJ2-1; 10 positions match TRBD2. V shed 7 bases and J 0 bases; nucleotides not matched to a gene: 3. The CDR3 sequence is 15 residues long. The germline gives CDR1 LGHNA, CDR2 YSLEER. CDR3 in amino acids: CASTSSGSSYNEQFF. DNA for the CDR3: TGCGCCAGCACCTCTAGCGGGAGCTCCTACAATGAGCAGTTCTTC.

This clone was seen only a few times. V and J are TRBV4-3 and TRBJ2-1; TRBD2 matches 16 bases. Trimming took 0 bases from V and 1 from J; bases not matched to a gene: 6. This CDR3 has 20 residues. Germline loops: CDR1 LGHNA, CDR2 YSLEER. CDR3 coding DNA: TGCGCCAGCAGCCAAGATCAGGTGGGACTAGCGGGAGGGTCCTACAATGAGCAGTTCTTC. Translation: CASSQDQVGLAGGSYNEQFF.

The CDR3 loop reads CASSLSREGQPQHF. CDR3 in DNA: TGTGCCAGCAGCTTAAGCAGGGAAGGCCAGCCCCAGCATTTT. The chain recombines TRBV11-3 with TRBJ1-5; TRBD1 might be the D (5 bases). This CDR3 contains 14 residues. V shed 2 bases and J shed 7 bases, with 12 bases lying between them. Germline V lookup: CDR1 SGHNT, CDR2 YENEEA.

V usage is TRBV6-4 and J usage is TRBJ2-3; 12 bases align to TRBD2. Germline lookup yields CDR1 MRHNA and CDR2 SNTAGT. The V segment lost 7 bases and the J segment 4 bases; nucleotides outside the gene matches: 12. CDR3 length: 17 amino acids. The CDR3 spells CASMTSGSNPMADTQYF. The CDR3 bases are TGTGCCAGCATGACTAGCGGGAGCAATCCGATGGCAGATACGCAGTATTTT.

The chain employs TRBV2 and TRBJ2-7; TRBD1 matches 7 bases. CDR1 is SNHLY and CDR2 is FYNNEI in the germline V gene. The CDR3 loop spans 18 amino acids. The V gene end was trimmed by 3 bases and the J gene end by 6 bases; junction bases not matched to a gene: 20. CDR3 residues: CASSENSCLQGNGCEQYF. The CDR3 DNA reads as TGTGCCAGCAGTGAGAACTCTTGTTTACAGGGGAACGGATGCGAGCAGTACTTC.

The CDR3 bases are TGTGCCAGCACAAAACTAGCTACAAACACTGAAGCTTTCTTT. It yields the protein CASTKLATNTEAFF. This rearrangement joins TRBV11-2 to TRBJ1-1, with D hard to call. This CDR3 comprises 14 residues. The germline gives CDR1 SGHAT, CDR2 FQNNGV. Between the trimmed V and J ends, which lost 7 bases and 2 bases, there was a span of 14 bases.

A single count supports this clone. The rearrangement uses TRBV19 and TRBJ1-4, with D uncertain. The germline V gene encodes CDR1 LNHDA and CDR2 SQIVND (reference sequence). V lost 3 bases and J 3 bases, leaving 14 bases between the germline ends. The CDR3 loop spans 16 amino acids. CDR3 bases: TGTGCCAGTAGTATCGAAGGGATTCCCTCTAATGAAAAACTGTTTTTT. This encodes CASSIEGIPSNEKLFF.

The chain combines TRBV7-2 with TRBJ2-5, with D uncertain. Trimming took 6 bases from V and 5 from J, leaving 10 bases between them. There are 12 residues in the CDR3. Germline V gene data show CDR1 as SGHTA and CDR2 as FQGNSA. CDR3 in amino acids: CASSSAGETQYF. The DNA for the CDR3 is TGTGCCAGCAGTTCCGCCGGGGAGACCCAGTACTTC.

The chain couples TRBV6-5 to TRBJ1-5; D is possibly TRBD1 (5 bases). The CDR3 is made up of 13 amino acids. Germline V gives CDR1 MNHEY, CDR2 SVGAGI. Between the trimmed V and J ends, which lost 3 bases and 6 bases, there was a span of 9 bases. The CDR3, as DNA: TGTGCCAGCAGTTATTGGGGGGGTCAGCCCCAGCATTTT. This codes for CASSYWGGQPQHF.

In its sample, this clone was seen once. This chain joins TRBV6-5 and TRBJ1-5, with D perhaps matching TRBD1 (6 bases). The CDR3 extends over 15 amino acids. Looked up from germline, CDR1 is MNHEY and CDR2 is SVGAGI. The V and J ends lost 2 bases and 7 bases respectively, with 15 bases between them. This CDR3 is CASSYAQGRGQPQHF. For the CDR3, the DNA is TGTGCCAGCAGTTACGCACAGGGACGGGGGCAGCCCCAGCATTTT.

This sequence joins TRBV25-1 and TRBJ1-2; TRBD1 matches 8 bases. This CDR3 comprises 14 residues. V gave up 0 bases and J gave up 6 bases; unmatched junction bases: 3. Germline CDR1 is MGHDK and CDR2 is SYGVNS. CDR3 DNA sequence: TGTGCCAGCAGTGAATACGGCAGGGGGCATGGCTACACCTTC. Protein product: CASSEYGRGHGYTF.

In DNA, the CDR3 is TGTGCCAGCAGCCTCCAAGGACTAGCGGGAGGAACGCAGTATTTT. Its translation is CASSLQGLAGGTQYF. The V and J genes are TRBV7-9 and TRBJ2-3; 14 nucleotides agree with TRBD2. The CDR3 is made up of 15 amino acids. CDR1 and CDR2 (germline): SEHNR, FQNEAQ (reference sequence). The V gene end was trimmed by 5 bases and the J gene end by 9 bases; junction bases not matched to a gene: 7.

This chain connects TRBV9 to TRBJ1-2; D remains ambiguous. This CDR3 spans 13 amino acids. The germline V and J ends were trimmed by 3 bases and 0 bases, with 6 bases remaining between them. Germline lookup yields CDR1 SGDLS and CDR2 YYNGEE. The chain's CDR3 is CASSEGTNYGYTF. In DNA, the CDR3 is TGTGCCAGCAGCGAGGGAACTAACTATGGCTACACCTTC. The entire variable domain, with the rest obtained from reference TRBV9 and TRBJ1-2, is as follows: DSGVTQTPKHLITATGQRVTLRCSPRSGDLSVYWYQQSLDQGLQFLIQYYNGEERAKGNILERFSAQQFPDLHSELNLSSLELGDSALYFCASSEGTNYGYTFGSGTRLTVV.

Here the CDR3 DNA reads TGTGCCAGCAGCTACGGACAGGCGGATACCGGGGAGCTGTTTTTT. It is translated as CASSYGQADTGELFF. The chain couples TRBV7-2 to TRBJ2-2; 7 bases are shared with TRBD1. V dropped 4 bases and J dropped 5; count of bases not matched to a gene: 7. CDR3 length: 15 residues. Germline values: CDR1 SGHTA, CDR2 FQGNSA. Drawing the rest from reference TRBV7-2 and TRBJ2-2, the complete variable domain is GAGVSQSPSNKVTEKGKDVELRCDPISGHTALYWYRQSLGQGLEFLIYFQGNSAPDKSGLPSDRFSAERTGGSVSTLTIQRTQQEDSAVYLCASSYGQADTGELFFGEGSRLTVL.

The V call is TRBV7-9, the J call TRBJ1-2, with D unresolved. In germline, CDR1 is SEHNR, CDR2 FQNEAQ (reference sequence). Trimming took off 1 base at V and 0 bases at J, with 6 bases between the two ends. CDR3 length: 14 amino acids. CDR3 bases: TGTGCCAGCAGCTTAGATGGGGCTAACTATGGCTACACCTTC. Protein: CASSLDGANYGYTF.